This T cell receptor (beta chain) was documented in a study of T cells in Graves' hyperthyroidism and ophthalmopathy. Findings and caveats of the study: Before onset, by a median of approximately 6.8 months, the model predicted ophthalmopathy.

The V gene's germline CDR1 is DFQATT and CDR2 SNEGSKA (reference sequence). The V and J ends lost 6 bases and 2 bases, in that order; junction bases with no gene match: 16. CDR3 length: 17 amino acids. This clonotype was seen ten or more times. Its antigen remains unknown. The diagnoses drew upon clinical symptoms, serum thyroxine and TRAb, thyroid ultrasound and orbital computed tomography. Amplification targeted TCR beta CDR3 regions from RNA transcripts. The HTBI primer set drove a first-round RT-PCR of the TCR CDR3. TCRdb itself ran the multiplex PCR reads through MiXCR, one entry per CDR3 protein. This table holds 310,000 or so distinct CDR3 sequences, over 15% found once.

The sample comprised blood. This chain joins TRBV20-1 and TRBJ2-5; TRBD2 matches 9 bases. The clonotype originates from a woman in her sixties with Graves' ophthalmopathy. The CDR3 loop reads CSATGLASHPVQETQYF. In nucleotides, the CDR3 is TGCAGTGCAACAGGACTAGCGTCACACCCCGTTCAAGAGACCCAGTACTTC.